The 23 T cell receptor beta chains reported below all come from one sample, sequenced in a study of cytomegalovirus exposure and HLA in healthy donors. PCR was performed using 60 Vbeta and 13 Jbeta primers. Sequencing was performed with immunoSEQ multiplex PCR; in TCRdb, only in-frame clones are kept and a portion is missing. The sample comprises around 150,000 clones, over 70% of which are singletons, and 2.5% to 3.5% rests with the top ten. Sequencing input: PBMCs. Receptors originate from a male donor in good health and CMV-seronegative.

V gene TRBV29-1 combines with J gene TRBJ1-3; D unclear. Germline loops: CDR1 SQVTM, CDR2 ANQGSEA. Trimming took 3 bases from V and 0 from J, leaving 6 bases between them. The CDR3 is 13 residues long. The CDR3: CSVEADSGNTIYF. In DNA, the CDR3 is TGCAGCGTTGAGGCGGACTCTGGAAACACCATATATTTT.

This clone has just a few counts. This sequence joins TRBV5-6 and TRBJ1-2; weak D call: TRBD1 (6 bases). This CDR3 has 16 residues. Trimming left V 2 bases short and J 6 bases short, with 20 bases between. Germline lookup yields CDR1 SGHDT and CDR2 YYEEEE. This CDR3 is CASSFQGRVGSHGYTF. Written as DNA, the CDR3 is TGTGCCAGCAGCTTCCAGGGGCGGGTGGGATCGCATGGCTACACCTTC.

This clone came up once. V and J are TRBV7-8 and TRBJ2-1; 8 bases are a match to TRBD2. V lost 2 bases, J lost 4 bases, and 10 bases stayed unmatched. There are 17 residues in the CDR3. The germline V gene has CDR1 SGHVS and CDR2 FQNEAQ. The CDR3 coding sequence is TGTGCCAGCAGCTTATCTCGCGGGGGGACAATTTACAATGAGCAGTTCTTC. It translates to CASSLSRGGTIYNEQFF. Together with reference TRBV7-8 and TRBJ2-1, the CDR3 gives the full variable domain: GAGVSQSPRYKVAKRGQDVALRCDPISGHVSLFWYQQALGQGPEFLTYFQNEAQLDKSGLPSDRFFAERPEGSVSTLKIQRTQQEDSAVYLCASSLSRGGTIYNEQFFGPGTRLTVL.

This clone was observed a few times. The chain carries TRBV27 and TRBJ1-1, with 9 bases identical to TRBD1. In germline, CDR1 is MNHEY, CDR2 SMNVEV (reference sequence). The V gene end was trimmed by 6 bases and the J gene end by 2 bases; junction bases not matched to a gene: 4. The CDR3 spans 14 residues. The CDR3 loop reads CASRGTGGNTEAFF. The CDR3 DNA reads as TGTGCCAGCAGGGGTACAGGGGGCAACACTGAAGCTTTCTTT.

This rearrangement joins TRBV27 to TRBJ1-2; D is unclear. Germline CDR1 is MNHEY and CDR2 is SMNVEV (reference sequence). Trimming removed 3 bases at V and 3 bases at J, with 8 bases between. This CDR3 is built from 13 residues. The CDR3 DNA follows: TGTGCCAGCAGTTTTTCCGTCGACTATGGCTACACCTTC. Protein: CASSFSVDYGYTF.

V is TRBV29-1 and J is TRBJ2-1, with 7 bases aligning to TRBD2. Trimming took 1 base from V and 3 from J; bases not matched to a gene: 6. The CDR3 runs to 15 residues. CDR1 and CDR2 (germline): SQVTM, ANQGSEA. The CDR3 region is CSVEAASGYYNEQFF. The CDR3 bases are TGCAGCGTTGAAGCGGCTAGCGGTTACTACAATGAGCAGTTCTTC.

The V and J genes are TRBV7-6 and TRBJ1-1; D gene uncertain. CDR3 size: 13 residues. Trimming took off 6 bases at V and 0 bases at J, with 8 bases between the two ends. CDR1 and CDR2 from the germline V gene are SGHVS and FNYEAQ. The CDR3 loop is CASSRDLNTEAFF. The CDR3 DNA reads as TGTGCCAGCAGTCGCGACTTGAACACTGAAGCTTTCTTT.

The chain recombines TRBV4-3 with TRBJ1-1, with D unresolved. The V gene lost 2 bases and the J gene lost 7 bases, with 17 bases spanning the gap. The CDR3 extends over 15 amino acids. Germline values: CDR1 LGHNA, CDR2 YSLEER. This CDR3 is CASSQTRPVPLEAFF. The CDR3, as DNA: TGCGCCAGCAGCCAAACCCGCCCGGTACCCCTTGAAGCTTTCTTT.

The chain joins TRBV5-6 to TRBJ2-1, with 11 bases identical to TRBD2. V lost 1 base, J lost 6 bases, and 6 bases stayed unmatched. Germline V lookup: CDR1 SGHDT, CDR2 YYEEEE. The length of the CDR3 is 16 residues. DNA of the CDR3: TGTGCCAGCAGCTTGAGGTCAGGACTAGCGGGCAATGAGCAGTTCTTC. Protein product: CASSLRSGLAGNEQFF.

The gene calls are TRBV7-3 and TRBJ2-7; tentative D call: TRBD1 (6 bases). The V gene's germline CDR1 is SGHTA and CDR2 FQGTGA. The CDR3 has 15 residues. Trimming stripped 0 bases from V and 2 bases from J, with 11 bases between. The CDR3 is CASSLTTDRTYEQYF. CDR3 nucleotide sequence: TGTGCCAGCAGCTTAACGACCGACAGGACCTACGAGCAGTACTTC.

The rearrangement links TRBV4-1 to TRBJ1-4; 8 positions match TRBD1. Germline-derived CDR1 and CDR2 are MGHRA and YSYEKL. The CDR3 is made up of 16 amino acids. V trimming: 0 bases; J trimming: 10 bases; junction bases outside the gene matches: 10. DNA of the CDR3: TGCGCCAGCAGCCAAGAGGTTTTCAGGGGGCCGGCAAAACTGTTTTTT. Protein: CASSQEVFRGPAKLFF.

This chain uses TRBV25-1 with TRBJ2-7; TRBD1 matches at 11 bases. V trimming: 2 bases; J trimming: 5 bases; junction bases outside the gene matches: 5. CDR1 and CDR2 from the germline V gene are MGHDK and SYGVNS. CDR3 size: 15 residues. DNA of the CDR3: TGTGCCAGCAGTGAAAGGGGACAGGGGGTCGACGAGCAGTACTTC. It is translated as CASSERGQGVDEQYF.

The chain joins TRBV29-1 to TRBJ2-7; D unresolved. The CDR3 consists of 11 residues. The V and J ends lost 2 bases and 5 bases respectively, with 7 bases between them. In germline, CDR1 is SQVTM, CDR2 ANQGSEA. CDR3 in DNA: TGCAGCGTTGAACTCCCCGACGAGCAGTACTTC. Protein sequence: CSVELPDEQYF.

V usage is TRBV5-4 and J usage is TRBJ2-7, with 9 nucleotides matching TRBD2. Per the germline V gene, CDR1 is SGHNT and CDR2 is YYREEE (reference sequence). V was clipped by 4 bases and J by 3 bases; unmatched bases: 5. This CDR3 is 14 amino acids long. CDR3 sequence (DNA): TGTGCCAGCAGCAAGTTGACTAGCGGCTACGAGCAGTACTTC. Translation gives CASSKLTSGYEQYF.

The rearrangement uses TRBV4-2 and TRBJ2-2; 13 positions agree with TRBD2. Germline V gives CDR1 LGHNA, CDR2 YNFKEQ. This CDR3 spans 19 amino acids. The trim removed 5 bases at V and 7 bases at J, leaving 16 bases unmatched. CDR3 in DNA: TGTGCCAGCAGCTCCCAGACCCTACTAGCGGGGGGGCCGGACGGGGAGCTGTTTTTT. It specifies CASSSQTLLAGGPDGELFF.

The chain combines TRBV4-1 with TRBJ1-2; a possible D gene is TRBD1 (6 bases). CDR1 and CDR2 from the germline V gene are MGHRA and YSYEKL. The V and J ends lost 1 base and 0 bases respectively, with 15 bases between them. The CDR3 is 17 amino acids. This chain's CDR3 is CASSQVTGRGTNYGYTF. In DNA form, the CDR3 reads TGCGCCAGCAGCCAAGTCACTGGCAGGGGCACTAACTATGGCTACACCTTC.

The chain has TRBV6-6 and TRBJ1-4, with 9 bases lining up with TRBD1. This CDR3 contains 15 residues. CDR1 is MNHNY, CDR2 SVGAGI, per germline (reference sequence). Trimming removed 5 bases from V and 5 bases from J; junction bases left unmatched: 6. The CDR3 sequence is CASSKTGGWNEKLFF. CDR3 DNA sequence: TGTGCCAGCAGTAAGACAGGGGGATGGAATGAAAAACTGTTTTTT.

The chain combines TRBV2 with TRBJ1-4, with 8 bases aligning to TRBD1. The CDR3 runs 14 residues. J was trimmed by 7 bases and V by 7 bases; bases with no gene match: 8. CDR1 is SNHLY and CDR2 is FYNNEI in the germline V gene. This CDR3 reads CASNPRTGSEKLFF. In nucleotides, the CDR3 is TGTGCCAGCAACCCTCGGACAGGGAGTGAAAAACTGTTTTTT.

This clone was seen more than once but under ten times. This chain connects TRBV10-2 to TRBJ1-1, with 8 bases aligning to TRBD1. This CDR3 region has 14 residues. In germline, CDR1 is WSHSY, CDR2 SAAADI. Trimming removed 7 bases from V and 1 base from J; junction bases left unmatched: 5. The CDR3 DNA sequence: TGCGCCAGCACGGGACAGGTAGGGAACACTGAAGCTTTCTTT. Its protein product is CASTGQVGNTEAFF.

The CDR3 reads CASSLWLPGQDMNTEAFF. DNA for the CDR3: TGCGCCAGCAGCTTGTGGCTACCGGGACAGGACATGAACACTGAAGCTTTCTTT. The chain joins TRBV5-1 to TRBJ1-1; 8 nucleotides align to TRBD1. Trimming removed 1 base from V and 0 bases from J; junction bases left unmatched: 11. Germline values: CDR1 SGHRS, CDR2 YFSETQ. The CDR3 length is 18 residues.

This rearrangement joins TRBV27 to TRBJ1-4; tentatively, D is TRBD1 (5 bases). The CDR3 has 15 residues. The germline CDR1 and CDR2 sequences are MNHEY and SMNVEV (reference sequence). The V and J ends lost 3 bases and 3 bases respectively, with 11 bases between them. The CDR3 loop is CASSFEWGPNEKLFF. The DNA of the CDR3 is TGTGCCAGCAGTTTTGAATGGGGCCCTAATGAAAAACTGTTTTTT. The complete variable domain, with remaining parts taken from reference TRBV27 and TRBJ1-4, reads EAQVTQNPRYLITVTGKKLTVTCSQNMNHEYMSWYRQDPGLGLRQIYYSMNVEVTDKGDVPEGYKVSRKEKRNFPLILESPSPNQTSLYFCASSFEWGPNEKLFFGSGTQLSVL.

V is TRBV5-1 and J is TRBJ2-1; possible D gene TRBD1, 5 bases. CDR3 length: 15 residues. Germline V gene data show CDR1 as SGHRS and CDR2 as YFSETQ. Trimming removed 0 bases at V and 7 bases at J, with 14 bases between. The CDR3 DNA reads as TGCGCCAGCAGCTTGGAAGTCAGGGTTAGGAATGAGCAGTTCTTC. Residues: CASSLEVRVRNEQFF. The full variable domain, rest sourced from reference TRBV5-1 and TRBJ2-1, is KAGVTQTPRYLIKTRGQQVTLSCSPISGHRSVSWYQQTPGQGLQFLFEYFSETQRNKGNFPGRFSGRQFSNSRSEMNVSTLELGDSALYLCASSLEVRVRNEQFFGPGTRLTVL.

The chain uses TRBV5-1 and TRBJ1-2; TRBD1 matches at 7 bases. The CDR3 is 17 residues long. J was trimmed by 4 bases and V by 0 bases; bases with no gene match: 12. The germline V gene encodes CDR1 SGHRS and CDR2 YFSETQ. The CDR3 spells CASSLGFIGQAGYGYTF. The CDR3 DNA reads TGCGCCAGCAGCTTGGGATTCATTGGACAGGCCGGCTATGGCTACACCTTC.